The 16 T cell receptor beta chains reported below all come from one sample, sequenced in a study of blood T cell repertoires in COVID-19. Measured with immunoSEQ multiplex PCR; TCRdb has only the in-frame clones, and not every one. The sample includes some 96,000 clones, roughly 86% of them seen just once. The sample taken for sequencing was peripheral blood. Every receptor here comes from a middle-aged man with acute or convalescent COVID-19.

V usage is TRBV6-5 and J usage is TRBJ2-2; TRBD2 matches at 10 bases. The CDR3 is 15 amino acids. V lost 6 bases, J lost 2 bases, and 3 bases stayed unmatched. Per germline, CDR1 MNHEY and CDR2 SVGAGI. The CDR3 loop reads CASRLAGGNTGELFF. In nucleotides, the CDR3 is TGTGCCAGCAGGTTAGCGGGAGGTAACACCGGGGAGCTGTTTTTT.

J is TRBJ1-3 and V is TRBV4-1; TRBD1 is a possible D gene (6 bases). V was pared by 1 base and J by 4 bases, with 14 bases between. The CDR3 runs 16 residues. CDR1 MGHRA and CDR2 YSYEKL come from the germline V gene. The CDR3 loop reads CASSQVRGARGNTIYF. The CDR3 DNA reads as TGCGCCAGCAGCCAAGTCCGGGGGGCGCGGGGAAACACCATATATTTT.

The chain links TRBV4-1 to TRBJ2-1; 7 nucleotides agree with TRBD1. The CDR3 is 17 amino acids. V lost 1 base to trimming and J lost 4 bases; unmatched junction nucleotides: 10. Germline V gene data show CDR1 as MGHRA and CDR2 as YSYEKL. CDR3: CASSQGQGTGIYNEQFF. In DNA, the CDR3 is TGCGCCAGCAGCCAAGGACAGGGTACGGGAATTTACAATGAGCAGTTCTTC.

The chain couples TRBV6-5 to TRBJ1-2, with 7 bases identical to TRBD1. This CDR3 is built from 14 residues. V lost 3 bases, J lost 3 bases, and 4 bases stayed unmatched. Germline V lookup: CDR1 MNHEY, CDR2 SVGAGI. The CDR3 DNA reads TGTGCCAGCAGTTATGACGACAGGGACTATGGCTACACCTTC. Translated, it gives CASSYDDRDYGYTF.

This clone appeared once. The CDR3 spells CASSQGGYQETQYF. CDR3 DNA sequence: TGTGCCAGCAGCCAAGGAGGGTACCAAGAGACCCAGTACTTC. The chain couples TRBV3-1 (or the pseudogene TRBV3-2) to TRBJ2-5; D possibly corresponds to TRBD2 (5 bases). The germline V gene encodes CDR1 LGHDT and CDR2 YNNKEL (reference sequence). This CDR3 is built from 14 residues. Trimming stripped 1 base from V and 0 bases from J, with 6 bases between.

The V call is TRBV4-1, the J call TRBJ2-5; 12 nucleotides match TRBD2. There are 16 residues in the CDR3. Germline CDR1 reads MGHRA; CDR2 reads YSYEKL. With 4 bases clipped from V and 2 bases from J, the junction kept 5 bases outside the gene matches. The chain's CDR3 is CASSLRTSGIQETQYF. Here the CDR3 DNA reads TGCGCCAGCAGCCTTCGGACTAGCGGGATACAAGAGACCCAGTACTTC.

The rearrangement joins TRBV7-2 to TRBJ1-1; D is perhaps TRBD1 (5 bases). The germline V gene encodes CDR1 SGHTA and CDR2 FQGNSA. This CDR3 is built from 14 residues. Trimming stripped 1 base from V and 3 bases from J, with 9 bases between. CDR3 loop: CASSLGPGYTEAFF. The DNA of the CDR3 is TGTGCCAGCAGCTTAGGGCCAGGGTACACTGAAGCTTTCTTT.

This chain joins TRBV6-5 and TRBJ1-1, with D hard to call. Germline V CDR1 and CDR2: MNHEY, SVGAGI. V lost 4 bases, J lost 1 base, and 10 bases lay in between. This CDR3 contains 14 residues. Here the CDR3 DNA reads TGTGCCAGCAGTTCTAACGATCGGAACACTGAAGCTTTCTTT. Amino acids: CASSSNDRNTEAFF.

This clone showed up just a few times. The chain employs TRBV6-6 and TRBJ1-1, with 7 bases matching TRBD1. This CDR3 region has 14 residues. Germline V CDR1 and CDR2: MNHNY, SVGAGI (reference sequence). The ends lost 5 bases at V and 1 base at J; junction bases unmatched: 4. The CDR3 here is CASSQQGKNTEAFF. In nucleotides, the CDR3 is TGTGCCAGCAGTCAACAGGGGAAGAACACTGAAGCTTTCTTT.

The rearrangement uses TRBV14 and TRBJ1-6; TRBD1 aligns across 11 bases. The CDR3 runs 16 residues. The V and J ends lost 1 base and 10 bases, in that order; junction bases with no gene match: 6. CDR1 SGHDN and CDR2 FVKESK come from the germline V gene. In DNA form, the CDR3 reads TGTGCCAGCAGCCAAGGAAAGGACAGGGGGCAATCACCCCTCCACTTT. The encoded protein is CASSQGKDRGQSPLHF.

The chain has TRBV6-2 or TRBV6-3 and TRBJ1-1; 7 bases are a match to TRBD1. Looked up from germline, CDR1 is MNHEY and CDR2 is SVGEGT. This CDR3 is built from 16 residues. V trimming: 4 bases; J trimming: 0 bases; junction bases outside the gene matches: 8. DNA of the CDR3: TGTGCCAGCAGTTCCGGCAGGGGGAGAATGAACACTGAAGCTTTCTTT. This translates into CASSSGRGRMNTEAFF.

The V call is TRBV11-2, the J call TRBJ2-7, with TRBD1 matching over 7 bases. Germline assignment: CDR1 SGHAT and CDR2 FQNNGV. The CDR3 has 15 residues. V was clipped by 5 bases and J by 1 base; unmatched bases: 8. CDR3 nucleotide sequence: TGTGCCAGCAGCCCTGGGTGGGACAGTTCCTACGAGCAGTACTTC. Its translation is CASSPGWDSSYEQYF.

The genes are TRBV28 and TRBJ1-1, with D tentatively TRBD1 (5 bases). This CDR3 has 16 residues. V was shortened by 2 bases and J by 4 bases, with 17 bases between the two germline ends. Germline V CDR1 and CDR2: MDHEN, SYDVKM. The CDR3 loop reads CASSLPGRTGGTEAFF. In DNA form, the CDR3 reads TGTGCCAGCAGTTTACCCGGACGGACCGGGGGCACTGAAGCTTTCTTT.

J is TRBJ2-2 and V is TRBV19; 7 bases fit TRBD2. The V gene end was trimmed by 8 bases and the J gene end by 6 bases; junction bases not matched to a gene: 12. In germline, CDR1 is LNHDA, CDR2 SQIVND (reference sequence). This CDR3 contains 15 residues. The CDR3: CASCALAGVAGELFF. The CDR3 DNA follows: TGTGCCAGTTGCGCGTTGGCGGGAGTGGCCGGGGAGCTGTTTTTT.

This chain links TRBV10-3 with TRBJ1-1, with D unresolved. Trimming removed 7 bases at V and 0 bases at J, with 21 bases between. Germline V CDR1 and CDR2: ENHRY, SYGVKD. CDR3 size: 17 residues. CDR3 nucleotide sequence: TGTGCCATCAACGTCCTGGTTCGTCGGTTCATGAACACTGAAGCTTTCTTT. This sequence encodes CAINVLVRRFMNTEAFF.

J is TRBJ1-2 and V is TRBV5-4; perhaps TRBD1 as D (6 bases). The germline CDR1 and CDR2 sequences are SGHNT and YYREEE (reference sequence). Deletions cut 0 bases from V and 8 bases from J, with 17 bases between. The CDR3 spans 15 residues. The CDR3 reads CASSLDPQQGSGYTF. The CDR3 DNA follows: TGTGCCAGCAGCTTGGATCCCCAACAGGGTTCCGGCTACACCTTC.